This T cell receptor beta chain came from a study of T cell responses to AZD1222 COVID-19 vaccine. Study-level information: Analyses pooled second doses at about 4 or about 12 weeks.

This CDR3 spans 14 amino acids. In germline, CDR1 is SGHDN, CDR2 FVKESK. Trimming removed 2 bases from V and 0 bases from J, with 7 bases in between. Using immunoSEQ multiplex PCR, the repertoire was profiled, and TCRdb retains in-frame clones only, with some absent. Among more than 100,000 clones listed, 75% to 90% were seen once. The sequenced sample was peripheral blood, obtained on day 0 of AZD1222 vaccination. This clonotype originated in an adult in good health. V usage is TRBV14 and J usage is TRBJ2-5; D is undetermined. CDR3 sequence: CASSQRVYQETQYF. DNA of the CDR3: TGTGCCAGCAGCCAAAGAGTGTACCAAGAGACCCAGTACTTC.